The source of this T cell receptor beta chain is a study of blood T cell repertoires in COVID-19. The CDR3 extends over 13 amino acids. The V gene's germline CDR1 is LGHDT and CDR2 YNNKEL (reference sequence). Deletions cut 4 bases from V and 5 bases from J, with 9 bases between. Method: immunoSEQ multiplex PCR; TCRdb's copy keeps in-frame clones and lacks some. In the table there are 35,000 to 45,000 clones, approximately 86% of which are singletons. Input material: peripheral blood. The sequence was collected from a human donor in a cohort sampled during active COVID-19. The chain employs TRBV3-1 (or the pseudogene TRBV3-2) and TRBJ1-5, with D uncertain. Written as DNA, the CDR3 is TGTGCCAGCAGCCGTGGAAGCGATCAGCCCCAGCATTTT. This encodes CASSRGSDQPQHF.